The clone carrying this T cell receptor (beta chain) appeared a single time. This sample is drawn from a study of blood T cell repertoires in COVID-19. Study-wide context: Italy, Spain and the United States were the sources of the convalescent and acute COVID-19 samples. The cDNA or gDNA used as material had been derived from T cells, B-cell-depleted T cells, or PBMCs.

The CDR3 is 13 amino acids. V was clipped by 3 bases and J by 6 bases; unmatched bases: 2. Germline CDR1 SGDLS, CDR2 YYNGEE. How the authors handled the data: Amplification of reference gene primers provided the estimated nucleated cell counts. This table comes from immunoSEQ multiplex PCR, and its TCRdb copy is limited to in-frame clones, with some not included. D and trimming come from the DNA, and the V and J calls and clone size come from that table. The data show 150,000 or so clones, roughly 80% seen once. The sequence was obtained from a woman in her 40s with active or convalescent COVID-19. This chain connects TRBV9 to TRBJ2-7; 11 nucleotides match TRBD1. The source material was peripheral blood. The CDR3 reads CASSAGQGVEQYF. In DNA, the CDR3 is TGTGCCAGCAGCGCGGGACAGGGGGTCGAGCAGTACTTC. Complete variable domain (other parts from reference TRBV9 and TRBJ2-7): DSGVTQTPKHLITATGQRVTLRCSPRSGDLSVYWYQQSLDQGLQFLIQYYNGEERAKGNILERFSAQQFPDLHSELNLSSLELGDSALYFCASSAGQGVEQYFGPGTRLTVT.